Listed below are T cell receptor beta chains from one sample, sequenced in a study of blood T cells in healthy people across ages. TCRdb used MiXCR to reprocess the 5' RACE reads, holding one entry per CDR3 protein. The table lists about a million distinct CDR3 sequences, roughly half of them singletons. The sample taken for sequencing was blood. Receptors were obtained from a woman aged 60 to 75 in good health. Both conserved end residues are part of each CDR3. The D gene is left open where the match is weak. A row's size may be missing; if present it is once, few, many or a size class.

>TRBV9|NA|TRBD1|TRBJ1-6
CASSVEGQSPLHF
TGTGCCAGCAGCGTAGAGGGACAGAGCCCCCTCCACTTT
>TRBV2|NA|NA|TRBJ2-3
CASRDGRSTDTQYF
TGTGCCAGCAGAGACGGGAGATCCACAGATACGCAGTATTTT
>TRBV28|once|NA|TRBJ2-7
CASSLLYYLRTPYEQYF
TGTGCCAGCAGTTTATTATACTACCTAAGGACCCCCTACGAGCAGTACTTC
>TRBV5-1|NA|NA|TRBJ2-1
CASSLANSGRYNEQFF
TGCGCCAGCAGCTTGGCCAATAGCGGACGGTACAATGAGCAGTTCTTC
>TRBV7-2|NA|NA|TRBJ2-3
CASSTRVADTQYF
TGTGCCAGCAGCACCAGGGTTGCAGATACGCAGTATTTT
>TRBV27|NA|TRBD2|TRBJ2-7
CASKGLASPSSYEQYF
TGTGCCAGCAAGGGACTAGCTTCACCTAGCTCCTACGAGCAGTACTTC
>TRBV19|once|NA|TRBJ2-3
CASSIFQSTDTQYF
TGTGCCAGTAGTATTTTCCAGAGCACAGATACGCAGTATTTT
>TRBV7-9|NA|NA|TRBJ1-5
CASSLRKNQPQHF
TGTGCCAGCAGCCTCCGGAAAAATCAGCCCCAGCATTTT
>TRBV7-9|NA|TRBD2|TRBJ2-5
CASSATSGTGQTQYF
TGTGCCAGCAGCGCGACTAGCGGGACCGGCCAGACCCAGTACTTC
>TRBV25-1|once|TRBD2|TRBJ2-7
CASSEGLAGGYNEQYF
TGTGCCAGCAGTGAAGGCTTAGCGGGGGGTTACAATGAGCAGTACTTC
>TRBV28|NA|NA|TRBJ2-3
CASKEGAWDTQYF
TGTGCCAGCAAGGAGGGGGCGTGGGATACGCAGTATTTT
>TRBV7-2|NA|NA|TRBJ1-5
CASSRTGVWPQHF
TGTGCCAGCAGCCGGACGGGGGTCTGGCCCCAGCATTTT
>TRBV12-3/TRBV12-4|few|NA|TRBJ2-7
CASSLLRGGYYEQYF
TGTGCCAGCAGTTTATTGAGGGGGGGATACTACGAGCAGTACTTC
>TRBV29-1|NA|TRBD2|TRBJ2-1
CSVVLSLAGVLEQFF
TGCAGCGTTGTTCTCTCCCTAGCGGGAGTATTGGAGCAGTTCTTC
>TRBV28|NA|NA|TRBJ1-5
CASRIGPNQPQHF
TGTGCCAGCAGAATCGGACCTAATCAGCCCCAGCATTTT
>TRBV20-1|NA|NA|TRBJ1-6
CSARAGSGSPLHF
TGCAGTGCTAGAGCTGGGAGTGGTTCACCCCTCCACTTT
>TRBV20-1|NA|NA|TRBJ2-1
CSATTRSSYNEQFF
TGCAGTGCAACGACCCGGAGCTCCTACAATGAGCAGTTCTTC
>TRBV20-1|NA|NA|TRBJ2-7
CSAPKLEGAYEQYF
TGCAGTGCCCCTAAGCTGGAGGGCGCCTACGAGCAGTACTTC
>TRBV5-1|NA|NA|TRBJ2-1
CASSWRTYNEQFF
TGCGCCAGCAGCTGGCGGACCTACAATGAGCAGTTCTTC
>TRBV6-1|few|TRBD1|TRBJ1-1
CAIRTGITEAFF
TGTGCCATCCGGACAGGGATTACTGAAGCTTTCTTT
>TRBV20-1|NA|TRBD2|TRBJ2-7
CSAPMALAVQYF
TGCAGTGCTCCCATGGCCCTAGCGGTCCAGTACTTC
>TRBV12-3/TRBV12-4|few|NA|TRBJ2-6
CASSFGRPGANVLTF
TGTGCCAGCAGTTTCGGAAGACCTGGGGCCAACGTCCTGACTTTC
>TRBV5-1|NA|TRBD2|TRBJ2-2
CASSLTSGKYTGELFF
TGCGCCAGCAGCTTGACTAGCGGGAAGTACACCGGGGAGCTGTTTTTT
>TRBV5-6|NA|NA|TRBJ2-7
CASSSMDPVYYEQYF
TGTGCCAGCAGCTCGATGGACCCGGTGTACTACGAGCAGTACTTC
>TRBV25-1|NA|TRBD2|TRBJ2-5
CASSEEGRGETQYF
TGTGCCAGCAGTGAAGAGGGGCGGGGGGAGACCCAGTACTTC
>TRBV30|NA|TRBD2|TRBJ2-5
CAWSTSGKRETQYF
TGTGCCTGGAGTACTAGCGGGAAACGAGAGACCCAGTACTTC
>TRBV6-2/TRBV6-3|once|NA|TRBJ1-5
CASTQGFGLQNQPQHF
TGTGCCAGCACCCAGGGGTTCGGTTTACAGAATCAGCCCCAGCATTTT
>TRBV4-2|many|NA|TRBJ2-7
CASSQVGTEQYF
TGTGCCAGCAGCCAAGTGGGGACCGAGCAGTACTTC
>TRBV25-1|NA|NA|TRBJ1-4
CASSEGGGTNEKLFF
TGTGCCAGCAGTGAAGGGGGGGGAACTAATGAAAAACTGTTTTTT
>TRBV11-2|NA|NA|TRBJ1-1
CASSPTHLFGRTEAFF
TGTGCCAGCAGCCCGACCCATCTATTCGGTCGCACTGAAGCTTTCTTT
>TRBV12-3/TRBV12-4|NA|NA|TRBJ2-7
CATSRGASPTREQYF
TGTGCCACCTCCCGGGGGGCTTCTCCCACTAGGGAGCAGTACTTC
>TRBV28|few|NA|TRBJ1-5
CASSGPNQPQHF
TGTGCCAGCAGTGGGCCCAATCAGCCCCAGCATTTT
>TRBV5-5|NA|TRBD1|TRBJ2-1
CASNFIRTGDNEQFF
TGTGCCAGCAACTTTATACGGACAGGGGACAATGAGCAGTTCTTC
>TRBV24-1|NA|NA|TRBJ2-3
CATGDGSTDTQYF
TGTGCCACGGGGGACGGAAGCACAGATACGCAGTATTTT
>TRBV20-1|NA|TRBD2|TRBJ2-1
CSARGASGGPRYNEQFF
TGCAGTGCTAGAGGGGCTAGCGGGGGACCTCGCTACAATGAGCAGTTCTTC
>TRBV3-1|NA|NA|TRBJ2-1
CASSQERVPYNEQFF
TGTGCCAGCAGCCAAGAGCGGGTACCGTACAATGAGCAGTTCTTC
>TRBV7-9|many|NA|TRBJ2-7
CASSPGGVSYEQYF
TGCGCCAGCAGCCCCGGAGGAGTCTCCTACGAGCAGTACTTC
>TRBV13|NA|NA|TRBJ2-1
CASSLVIAAGVSNEQFF
TGTGCCAGCAGCTTAGTTATAGCGGCAGGAGTGAGCAATGAGCAGTTCTTC
>TRBV18|few|TRBD1|TRBJ1-2
CASSATGGPANYGYTF
TGTGCCAGCTCAGCCACAGGGGGTCCAGCTAACTATGGCTACACCTTC
>TRBV5-5|few|NA|TRBJ2-3
CASSSLTGPNTDTQYF
TGTGCCAGCAGCTCATTAACAGGGCCAAACACAGATACGCAGTATTTT
>TRBV5-1|few|NA|TRBJ1-2
CASSLAPSGTQSNYGYTF
TGCGCCAGCAGCTTGGCCCCGTCCGGGACACAAAGTAACTATGGCTACACCTTC
>TRBV27|NA|NA|TRBJ2-7
CASSLPGPLYEQYF
TGTGCCAGCAGTTTACCAGGACCGCTATACGAGCAGTACTTC